The T cell receptor (beta chain) under discussion was sequenced for a study of shared clonotypes between healthy human individuals. As for the study in general: In total, the donors were a couple of women and a few men aged 18 to 49.

CD45RO-negative CD8 cells positively selected for CCR7 made up the naive population, which excluded terminally differentiated effector memory CD45RA+ cells. Healthy HIV-negative adults without recent acute infections or vaccinations served as donors. Germline CDR1 is LGHNA and CDR2 is YSLEER. This CDR3 comprises 13 residues. Trimming stripped 8 bases from V and 6 bases from J, with 14 bases between. Authors' processing steps: ImmunoSEQ gave junction-only sequences without quality scores, so filtering differed. Clones were read by immunoSEQ multiplex PCR, and TCRdb kept only the in-frame ones, dropping some. V, J and clone size reflect that table, while D and trimming were determined from the DNA. The sample gives around 2,000,000 clones, approximately 95% of which show up once; 0.85% to 1.3% is in the top ten.

Sequencing was done on a sample of naive CD8+ T cells sorted from blood. J is TRBJ2-1 and V is TRBV4-3; either TRBD1 or TRBD2 may supply D (7 bases each). The clonotype originates from a man younger than 30 in good health. This CDR3 is CASGGGQPNEQFF. Here the CDR3 DNA reads TGCGCCAGCGGGGGGGGACAGCCCAATGAGCAGTTCTTC.